Presented here are 30 T cell receptor beta chains from one specimen sequenced in a study of blood T cells in healthy people across ages. The second PCR ran about 6 to 11 cycles with a sample-barcoded 5' primer and J-beta primers. TCRdb used MiXCR to reprocess the 5' RACE reads, holding one entry per CDR3 protein. The sample shows about 1.4 million distinct CDR3 sequences, approximately 59% of them seen only once. The sequenced sample consisted of blood. These receptor sequences come from a man between 18 and 29 years old in good health.

The chain carries TRBV15 and TRBJ1-2, with TRBD1 identical over 8 bases. Trimming cost V 2 bases and J 8 bases; bases outside gene matches: 7. There are 14 residues in the CDR3. Germline V gene lookup returns CDR1 LNHNV and CDR2 YYDKDF (reference sequence). The CDR3 nucleotides are TGTGCCACCAGCAGACTAGACAGGGGAGTCGGCTACACCTTC. Its protein is CATSRLDRGVGYTF.

This clonotype has a single count. V usage is TRBV6-2 or TRBV6-3 and J usage is TRBJ1-2; D is perhaps TRBD1 (6 bases). The CDR3 is 13 residues long. Trimming shortened V by 7 bases and J by 7 bases, and 16 bases separated the two germline ends. Germline V CDR1 and CDR2: MNHEY, SVGEGT. In DNA, the CDR3 is TGTGCCAGCAAACGACAGGAGCCCCTTGGCTACACCTTC. The encoded protein is CASKRQEPLGYTF.

The rearrangement links TRBV27 to TRBJ2-1; D unclear. The CDR3 spans 12 residues. Germline assignment: CDR1 MNHEY and CDR2 SMNVEV (reference sequence). Trimming stripped 3 bases from V and 10 bases from J, with 10 bases between. This chain's CDR3 is CASSFGYGEQFF. CDR3 sequence (DNA): TGTGCCAGCAGTTTCGGGTACGGGGAGCAGTTCTTC.

This clonotype showed up just once. The chain is built from TRBV15 and TRBJ1-1; TRBD1 matches at 7 bases. V shed 1 base, J shed 1 base, and the junction held 0 bases outside the gene matches. Germline V gene data show CDR1 as LNHNV and CDR2 as YYDKDF (reference sequence). The CDR3 runs to 14 residues. CDR3 DNA sequence: TGTGCCACCAGCAGAGGACAGGGGAACACTGAAGCTTTCTTT. This encodes CATSRGQGNTEAFF.

This chain connects TRBV4-1 to TRBJ1-1, with a weak D call TRBD1 (6 bases). The CDR3 has 17 residues. Germline V CDR1 and CDR2: MGHRA, YSYEKL. Between the trimmed V and J ends, which lost 3 bases and 1 base, there was a span of 18 bases. DNA of the CDR3: TGCGCCAGCAGCCACTCTGTTACAGGGAAGCGGAACACTGAAGCTTTCTTT. Its protein is CASSHSVTGKRNTEAFF.

This clonotype has only a few counts. The chain is built from TRBV5-1 and TRBJ2-7; D is possibly TRBD1 or TRBD2 (5 bases each). The V gene lost 3 bases and the J gene lost 3 bases, with 22 bases spanning the gap. The CDR3 is made up of 17 amino acids. Germline values: CDR1 SGHRS, CDR2 YFSETQ. The CDR3 sequence: CASSSGTGLPGVYEQYF. The CDR3 DNA follows: TGCGCCAGCAGCTCCGGGACGGGCCTACCCGGCGTCTACGAGCAGTACTTC.

The chain has TRBV4-3 and TRBJ2-4, with D possibly called TRBD1 or TRBD2 (6 bases each). CDR1 and CDR2 from the germline V gene are LGHNA and YSLEER. The CDR3 is 15 residues long. V was cut by 0 bases and J by 7 bases, with 13 bases left in between. The CDR3 DNA reads as TGCGCCAGCAGCCAAGAGGGGGGCAGGTGGAACATTCAGTACTTC. Translating gives CASSQEGGRWNIQYF.

This clonotype was seen a few times. The chain recombines TRBV29-1 with TRBJ2-1; D is unresolved. The CDR3 runs to 14 residues. Germline lookup yields CDR1 SQVTM and CDR2 ANQGSEA. Trimming left V 4 bases short and J 0 bases short, with 10 bases between. As DNA, the CDR3 is TGCAGCGTTGGCCATCCGAGCTCCTACAATGAGCAGTTCTTC. Translated: CSVGHPSSYNEQFF.

The chain couples TRBV20-1 to TRBJ2-3; 7 bases are shared with TRBD1. Germline loops: CDR1 DFQATT, CDR2 SNEGSKA (reference sequence). The CDR3 is 16 amino acids. The ends lost 3 bases at V and 1 base at J; junction bases unmatched: 10. The CDR3, as DNA: TGCAGTGCTAGGCCCTTCAGACAGGGAGGCACAGATACGCAGTATTTT. It translates to CSARPFRQGGTDTQYF.

This sequence joins TRBV9 and TRBJ1-2; D perhaps matches TRBD1 (5 bases). Trimming removed 0 bases at V and 1 base at J, with 13 bases between. Germline V gene data show CDR1 as SGDLS and CDR2 as YYNGEE. The CDR3 spans 16 residues. CDR3 protein: CASSVEADISNYGYTF. The CDR3 DNA sequence: TGTGCCAGCAGCGTAGAAGCGGACATAAGTAACTATGGCTACACCTTC. Using reference TRBV9 and TRBJ1-2 for the parts outside the CDR3, the full variable domain is DSGVTQTPKHLITATGQRVTLRCSPRSGDLSVYWYQQSLDQGLQFLIQYYNGEERAKGNILERFSAQQFPDLHSELNLSSLELGDSALYFCASSVEADISNYGYTFGSGTRLTVV.

The V call is TRBV7-2, the J call TRBJ1-2; 8 nucleotides align to TRBD1. V was pared by 7 bases and J by 11 bases, with 12 bases of the junction left unmatched. This CDR3 has 13 residues. The germline gives CDR1 SGHTA, CDR2 FQGNSA. The CDR3 coding sequence is TGTGCCAGCATGATTACCTCAGGGGGCGATTACACCTTC. The encoded protein is CASMITSGGDYTF.

This sequence joins TRBV9 and TRBJ1-1; D remains unclear. V was clipped by 0 bases and J by 6 bases, with 12 bases between them. CDR1 is SGDLS, CDR2 YYNGEE, per germline. This CDR3 has 14 amino acids. Written as DNA, the CDR3 is TGTGCCAGCAGCGTAGGGACCTCAAGGTCTGAAGCTTTCTTT. Its protein product is CASSVGTSRSEAFF.

Regarding this clonotype: This may arise from a read error, as a much more abundant clone is one base away. The chain carries TRBV7-8 and TRBJ2-1, with D possibly being TRBD1 or TRBD2 (6 bases each). The V end was cut by 4 bases, the J end by 13 bases, with 20 bases between. Per the germline V gene, CDR1 is SGHVS and CDR2 is FQNEAQ. CDR3 length: 14 residues. CDR3 nucleotides: TGTGCCAGCAGCTCAGCGGAGGGGGTGGAGACCCAGTTCTTC. This sequence encodes CASSSAEGVETQFF.

The rearrangement links TRBV7-2 to TRBJ2-4; 7 nucleotides agree with TRBD1. The end of the DNA aligns better with TRBJ2-7, so the J call may be wrong. Germline-derived CDR1 and CDR2 are SGHTA and FQGNSA. The CDR3 runs 13 residues. The CDR3, as DNA: TGTGCCAGCAGAAACAGGGGTACCTACGAGCAGTACTTC. It encodes CASRNRGTYEQYF.

The J gene is TRBJ2-3, the V gene TRBV7-6, with TRBD2 identical over 7 bases. CDR1 and CDR2 from the germline V gene are SGHVS and FNYEAQ. There are 17 residues in the CDR3. V trimming: 5 bases; J trimming: 6 bases; junction bases outside the gene matches: 17. DNA for the CDR3: TGTGCCAGCAGCCTAAGGGGAGGGACTGGCCGAAGGGATACGCAGTATTTT. Protein product: CASSLRGGTGRRDTQYF.

The CDR3 loop is CASSQDMAGHNEQFF. The CDR3 DNA reads TGTGCCAGCAGCCAAGATATGGCGGGGCACAATGAGCAGTTCTTC. This rearrangement joins TRBV3-1 to TRBJ2-1; D is perhaps TRBD2 (6 bases). The V end was cut by 0 bases, the J end by 5 bases, with 11 bases between. CDR1 and CDR2 (germline): LGHDT, YNNKEL (reference sequence). The CDR3 runs to 15 residues.

The chain combines TRBV20-1 with TRBJ2-1; 10 bases match TRBD2. Unmatched junction bases numbered 11, after V lost 0 bases and J lost 9 bases. The CDR3 length is 16 residues. Germline V lookup: CDR1 DFQATT, CDR2 SNEGSKA (reference sequence). The CDR3 region is CSARDLWTSGQSEQFF. The CDR3 coding sequence is TGCAGTGCTAGAGATCTTTGGACTAGCGGCCAAAGTGAGCAGTTCTTC.

J is TRBJ2-1 and V is TRBV4-3; D not certain. V shed 3 bases and J shed 10 bases, with 13 bases lying between them. Per the germline V gene, CDR1 is LGHNA and CDR2 is YSLEER. This CDR3 is built from 13 residues. The CDR3 DNA reads as TGCGCCAGCAGCCAGTCGGAGACACAGGAGCAGTTCTTC. It specifies CASSQSETQEQFF.

The sample holds a few counts of this clonotype. The CDR3 DNA follows: TGTGCCAGCAGTTACTCGTCGCGGGGCACTGAAGCTTTCTTT. Amino acid sequence: CASSYSSRGTEAFF. V usage is TRBV6-2 or TRBV6-3 and J usage is TRBJ1-1; D uncertain. The CDR3 is made up of 14 amino acids. The V gene's germline CDR1 is MNHEY and CDR2 SVGEGT. Trimming took 0 bases from V and 4 from J, leaving 9 bases between them.

V is TRBV10-3 and J is TRBJ2-3; D might be TRBD1 or TRBD2, each matching 6 bases. The CDR3 length is 16 residues. Germline lookup yields CDR1 ENHRY and CDR2 SYGVKD. The V gene lost 8 bases and the J gene lost 4 bases, with 22 bases spanning the gap. The CDR3 sequence is CAIDAGGGVFADTQYF. Here the CDR3 DNA reads TGTGCCATCGACGCCGGGGGCGGGGTTTTCGCAGATACGCAGTATTTT.

Here the CDR3 reads CASSTEPSSYEQYF. The CDR3, as DNA: TGTGCCAGCAGCACCGAACCGAGCTCCTACGAGCAGTACTTC. V and J are TRBV7-9 and TRBJ2-7; D call uncertain. The V end lost 5 bases, the J end lost 0 bases, and 11 bases lay between the germline ends. From germline, CDR1 is SEHNR and CDR2 FQNEAQ (reference sequence). The CDR3 has 14 amino acids.

The chain combines TRBV7-9 with TRBJ2-1, with D tentatively TRBD2 (7 bases). This CDR3 spans 16 amino acids. Germline V CDR1 and CDR2: SEHNR, FQNEAQ (reference sequence). With 3 bases removed from V and 4 bases from J, the gap between germline ends came to 16 bases. CDR3 loop: CASSLIGGDIYNEQFF. The CDR3 coding sequence is TGTGCCAGCAGCTTGATAGGGGGGGACATTTACAATGAGCAGTTCTTC.

This rearrangement joins TRBV12-3 or TRBV12-4 to TRBJ2-1; D may be TRBD2 (5 bases). This CDR3 spans 14 amino acids. The germline V and J ends were trimmed by 6 bases and 7 bases, with 16 bases remaining between them. The CDR3 DNA sequence: TGTGCCAGCAGCCCCCCAGGCCGAGGGAATGAGCAGTTCTTC. The encoded protein is CASSPPGRGNEQFF.

The chain carries TRBV20-1 and TRBJ2-3, with TRBD2 matching over 10 bases. Trimming removed 6 bases from V and 6 bases from J; junction bases left unmatched: 12. The CDR3 has 15 residues. From germline, CDR1 is DFQATT and CDR2 SNEGSKA (reference sequence). CDR3: CSAPKSGGGFDTQYF. DNA of the CDR3: TGCAGTGCACCGAAGAGCGGGGGGGGCTTTGATACGCAGTATTTT.

Only a few counts were recorded for this clonotype. The rearrangement uses TRBV5-6 and TRBJ2-7, with a tentative D call TRBD2 (6 bases). The end of the DNA aligns better with TRBJ2-5, so the J call may be wrong. CDR1 is SGHDT, CDR2 YYEEEE, per germline. CDR3 length: 14 amino acids. This chain's CDR3 is CASSDPGGGETQYF. CDR3 in DNA: TGTGCCAGCAGCGATCCTGGGGGAGGAGAGACCCAGTACTTC.

The V call is TRBV11-2, the J call TRBJ2-7, with TRBD1 as a possible D gene (5 bases). Germline V gives CDR1 SGHAT, CDR2 FQNNGV. The CDR3 extends over 15 amino acids. Trimming took off 6 bases at V and 0 bases at J, with 15 bases between the two ends. CDR3 region: CASSSGAPTSYEQYF. In DNA, the CDR3 is TGTGCCAGCAGTTCTGGGGCGCCTACCTCCTACGAGCAGTACTTC.

V and J are TRBV29-1 and TRBJ2-5, with 10 positions matching TRBD1. This CDR3 region has 14 residues. Germline loops: CDR1 SQVTM, CDR2 ANQGSEA. Losses at the gene ends were 7 bases for V and 5 bases for J; bases not matched to a gene: 10. CDR3 coding DNA: TGCAGCGCAAAGGGACAGGGGTTTGGGGAGACCCAGTACTTC. This gives the protein CSAKGQGFGETQYF. The full variable domain, in which reference TRBV29-1 and TRBJ2-5 provide the parts outside the CDR3, is SAVISQKPSRDICQRGTSLTIQCQVDSQVTMMFWYRQQPGQSLTLIATANQGSEATYESGFVIDKFPISRPNLTFSTLTVSNMSPEDSSIYLCSAKGQGFGETQYFGPGTRLLVL.

This clonotype was found a few times. The chain couples TRBV7-9 to TRBJ2-5, with 8 bases fitting TRBD2. The CDR3 covers 18 residues. J was trimmed by 2 bases and V by 1 base; bases with no gene match: 12. CDR1 is SEHNR, CDR2 FQNEAQ, per germline (reference sequence). The CDR3 DNA reads as TGTGCCAGCAGCTTAGGAGGTCGGGCTAGCGGGCTTCAAGAGACCCAGTACTTC. Protein sequence: CASSLGGRASGLQETQYF.

The chain recombines TRBV27 with TRBJ2-7, with a possible D match to TRBD2 (5 bases). CDR1 is MNHEY, CDR2 SMNVEV, per germline (reference sequence). V was shortened by 7 bases and J by 5 bases, with 15 bases between the two germline ends. This CDR3 region has 13 residues. CDR3 DNA sequence: TGTGCCAGCAATCTAAACGGGCGGGACGAGCAGTACTTC. Amino acids: CASNLNGRDEQYF.

The chain recombines TRBV27 with TRBJ2-3; 10 bases line up with TRBD2. The CDR3 is made up of 16 amino acids. The junction had 2 bases not matched to a gene; V was cut back by 2 bases and J by 0 bases. Germline V gives CDR1 MNHEY, CDR2 SMNVEV (reference sequence). CDR3 sequence (DNA): TGTGCCAGCAGTTTAGGGACTAGCGAAAGCACAGATACGCAGTATTTT. Its protein product is CASSLGTSESTDTQYF.